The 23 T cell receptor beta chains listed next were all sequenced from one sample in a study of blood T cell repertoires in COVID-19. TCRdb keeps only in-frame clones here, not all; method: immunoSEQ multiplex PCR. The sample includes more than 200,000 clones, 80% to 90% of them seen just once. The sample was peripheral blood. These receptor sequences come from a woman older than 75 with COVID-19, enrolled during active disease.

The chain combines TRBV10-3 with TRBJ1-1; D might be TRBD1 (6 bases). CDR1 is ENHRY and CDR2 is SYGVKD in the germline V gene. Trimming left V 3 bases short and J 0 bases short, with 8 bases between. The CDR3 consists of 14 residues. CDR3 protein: CAISDGGLNTEAFF. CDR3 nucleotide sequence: TGTGCCATCAGTGATGGGGGCCTGAACACTGAAGCTTTCTTT.

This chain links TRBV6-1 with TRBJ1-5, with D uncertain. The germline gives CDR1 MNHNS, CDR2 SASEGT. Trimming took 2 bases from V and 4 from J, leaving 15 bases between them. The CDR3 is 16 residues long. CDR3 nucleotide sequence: TGTGCCAGCAGTGAAATGGGGAGGGTCGCAAATCAGCCCCAGCATTTT. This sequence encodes CASSEMGRVANQPQHF.

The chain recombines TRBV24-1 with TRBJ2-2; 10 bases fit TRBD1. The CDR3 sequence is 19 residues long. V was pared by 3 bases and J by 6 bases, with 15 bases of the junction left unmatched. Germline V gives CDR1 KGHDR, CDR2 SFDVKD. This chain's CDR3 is CATSDILGRDRGIPGELFF. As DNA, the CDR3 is TGTGCCACCAGTGATATCCTCGGCCGGGACAGGGGTATACCCGGGGAGCTGTTTTTT.

CDR3 coding DNA: TGTGCCAGCAGGCCCCTAGAGATCTTACGGGGCTACACCTTC. It specifies CASRPLEILRGYTF. The V and J genes are TRBV5-6 and TRBJ1-2; D is unresolved. The germline CDR1 and CDR2 sequences are SGHDT and YYEEEE. Trimming left V 5 bases short and J 8 bases short, with 19 bases between. This CDR3 is built from 14 residues.

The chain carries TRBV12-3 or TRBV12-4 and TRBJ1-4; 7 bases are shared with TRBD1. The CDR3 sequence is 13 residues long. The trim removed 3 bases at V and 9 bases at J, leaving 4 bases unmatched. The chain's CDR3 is CASSLEQGKKLFF. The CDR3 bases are TGTGCCAGCAGTTTGGAACAGGGGAAAAAACTGTTTTTT.

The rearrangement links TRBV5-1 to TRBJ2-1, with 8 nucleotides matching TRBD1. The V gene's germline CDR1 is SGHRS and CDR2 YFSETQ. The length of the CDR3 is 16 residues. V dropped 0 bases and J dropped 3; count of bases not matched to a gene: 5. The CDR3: CASSLGQGTFYNEQFF. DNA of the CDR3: TGCGCCAGCAGCTTGGGACAGGGGACCTTCTACAATGAGCAGTTCTTC.

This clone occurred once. The CDR3 DNA reads as TGTGCCAGCAGTGAGGGGGCAGGGTGGGACGAGCAGTACGTC. Protein sequence: CASSEGAGWDEQYV. V gene TRBV6-2 or TRBV6-3 combines with J gene TRBJ2-7, with 7 bases fitting TRBD1. Germline V gene data show CDR1 as MNHEY and CDR2 as SVGEGT. The CDR3 is made up of 14 amino acids. V dropped 5 bases and J dropped 5; count of bases not matched to a gene: 9.

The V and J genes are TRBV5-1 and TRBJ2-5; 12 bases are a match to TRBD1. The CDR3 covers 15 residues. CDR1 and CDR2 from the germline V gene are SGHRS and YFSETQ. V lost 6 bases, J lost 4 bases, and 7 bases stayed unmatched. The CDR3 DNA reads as TGCGCCAGCACCGGGACAGGGGGCCTAAGAGAGACCCAGTACTTC. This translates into CASTGTGGLRETQYF.

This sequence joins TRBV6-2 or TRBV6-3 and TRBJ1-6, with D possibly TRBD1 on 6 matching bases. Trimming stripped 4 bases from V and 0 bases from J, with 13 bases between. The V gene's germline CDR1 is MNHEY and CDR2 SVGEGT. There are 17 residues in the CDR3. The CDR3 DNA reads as TGTGCCAGCAGTTCCGGGACAAAGAGCTCCTATAATTCACCCCTCCACTTT. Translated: CASSSGTKSSYNSPLHF.

CDR3 amino acids: CASSPSTGGNEQYF. The CDR3 nucleotides are TGTGCCAGCTCACCTTCGACAGGGGGAAACGAGCAGTACTTC. This chain connects TRBV18 to TRBJ2-7; TRBD1 matches at 9 bases. V lost 3 bases to trimming and J lost 5 bases; unmatched junction nucleotides: 5. The germline V gene encodes CDR1 KGHSH and CDR2 LQKENI. CDR3 size: 14 residues.

The CDR3, as DNA: TGTGCCAGCAGCAACAGGGGGCGGAACACTGAAGCTTTCTTT. Translating gives CASSNRGRNTEAFF. J is TRBJ1-1 and V is TRBV27; 9 bases align to TRBD1. The CDR3 loop spans 14 amino acids. J lost 1 base, V lost 6 bases, and 3 bases had no gene match. Germline assignment: CDR1 MNHEY and CDR2 SMNVEV (reference sequence).

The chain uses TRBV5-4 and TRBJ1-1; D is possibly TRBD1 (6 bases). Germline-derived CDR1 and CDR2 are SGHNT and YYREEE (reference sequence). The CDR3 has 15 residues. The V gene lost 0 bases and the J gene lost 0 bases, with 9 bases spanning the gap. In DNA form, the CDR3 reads TGTGCCAGCAGCTTGGGGGGGGGCATGAACACTGAAGCTTTCTTT. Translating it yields CASSLGGGMNTEAFF.

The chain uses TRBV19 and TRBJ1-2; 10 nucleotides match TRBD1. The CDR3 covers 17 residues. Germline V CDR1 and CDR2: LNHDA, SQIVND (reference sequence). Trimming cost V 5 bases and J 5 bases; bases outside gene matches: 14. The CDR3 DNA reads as TGTGCCAGTAGTGCCGGGACAGGGGCACAGCAAATATATGGCTACACCTTC. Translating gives CASSAGTGAQQIYGYTF.

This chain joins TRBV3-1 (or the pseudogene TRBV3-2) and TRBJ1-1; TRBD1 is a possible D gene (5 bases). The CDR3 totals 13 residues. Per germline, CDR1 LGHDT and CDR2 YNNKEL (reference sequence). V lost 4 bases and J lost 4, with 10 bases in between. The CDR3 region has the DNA TGTGCCAGCAGCCGCTTGGGGGGCACTGAAGCTTTCTTT. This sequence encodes CASSRLGGTEAFF.

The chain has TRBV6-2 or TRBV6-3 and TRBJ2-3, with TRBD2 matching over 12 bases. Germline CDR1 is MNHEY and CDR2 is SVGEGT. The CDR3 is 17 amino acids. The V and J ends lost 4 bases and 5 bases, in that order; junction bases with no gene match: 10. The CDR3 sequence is CASSSTVLAGGGDTQYF. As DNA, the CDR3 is TGTGCCAGCAGTTCAACGGTACTAGCGGGGGGCGGAGATACGCAGTATTTT.

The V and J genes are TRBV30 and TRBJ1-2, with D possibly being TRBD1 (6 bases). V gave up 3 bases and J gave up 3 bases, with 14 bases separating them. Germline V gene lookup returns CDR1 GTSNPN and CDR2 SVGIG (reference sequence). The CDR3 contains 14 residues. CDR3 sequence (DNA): TGTGCCTGGAGGCCTCACGCAGGGGACTATGGCTACACCTTC. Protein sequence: CAWRPHAGDYGYTF. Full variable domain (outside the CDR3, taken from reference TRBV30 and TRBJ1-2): SQTIHQWPATLVQPVGSPLSLECTVEGTSNPNLYWYRQAAGRGLQLLFYSVGIGQISSEVPQNLSASRPQDRQFILSSKKLLLSDSGFYLCAWRPHAGDYGYTFGSGTRLTVV.

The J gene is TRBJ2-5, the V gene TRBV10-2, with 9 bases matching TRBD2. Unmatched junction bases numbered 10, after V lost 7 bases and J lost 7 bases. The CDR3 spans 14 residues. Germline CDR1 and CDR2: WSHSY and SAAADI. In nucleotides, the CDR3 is TGCGCCAGCACCCCCAGGACTAGCGAGGCGACCCAGTACTTC. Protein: CASTPRTSEATQYF.

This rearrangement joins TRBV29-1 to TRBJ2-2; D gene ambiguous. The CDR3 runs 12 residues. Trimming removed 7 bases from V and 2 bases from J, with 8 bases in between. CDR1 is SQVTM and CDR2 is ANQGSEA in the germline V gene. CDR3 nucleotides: TGCAGCGCCCAGGTCAACACCGGGGAGCTGTTTTTT. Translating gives CSAQVNTGELFF.

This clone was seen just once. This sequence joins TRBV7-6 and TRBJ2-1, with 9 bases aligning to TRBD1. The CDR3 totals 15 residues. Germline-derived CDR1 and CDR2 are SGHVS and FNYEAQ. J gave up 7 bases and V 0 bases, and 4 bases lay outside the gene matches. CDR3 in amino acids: CASSLAHGQGNEQFF. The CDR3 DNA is TGTGCCAGCAGCTTAGCGCACGGACAGGGGAATGAGCAGTTCTTC. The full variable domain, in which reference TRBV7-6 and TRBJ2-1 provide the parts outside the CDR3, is GAGVSQSPRYKVTKRGQDVALRCDPISGHVSLYWYRQALGQGPEFLTYFNYEAQQDKSGLPNDRFSAERPEGSISTLTIQRTEQRDSAMYRCASSLAHGQGNEQFFGPGTRLTVL.

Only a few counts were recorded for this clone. The CDR3 sequence: CASSEWGRLGANYGYTF. As DNA, the CDR3 is TGTGCCAGCAGTGAATGGGGTCGATTGGGAGCTAACTATGGCTACACCTTC. This chain joins TRBV6-1 and TRBJ1-2; no clear D. The ends were cut back, 2 bases at V and 0 bases at J, with 16 bases in the middle. Germline CDR1 MNHNS, CDR2 SASEGT. The CDR3 runs to 17 residues.

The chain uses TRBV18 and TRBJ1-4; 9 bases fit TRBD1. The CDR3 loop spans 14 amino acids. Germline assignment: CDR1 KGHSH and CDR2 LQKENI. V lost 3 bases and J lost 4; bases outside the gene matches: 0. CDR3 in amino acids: CASSPGQGNEKLFF. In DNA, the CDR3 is TGTGCCAGCTCACCGGGACAGGGTAATGAAAAACTGTTTTTT.

Written as DNA, the CDR3 is TGTGCCAGTAGTCGAGGCTCGGGACAAGACAATCAGCCCCAGCATTTT. Translated, it gives CASSRGSGQDNQPQHF. The chain is built from TRBV19 and TRBJ1-5; a possible D gene is TRBD1 (6 bases). The V and J ends lost 5 bases and 3 bases respectively, with 17 bases between them. The CDR3 loop spans 16 amino acids. The V gene's germline CDR1 is LNHDA and CDR2 SQIVND (reference sequence).

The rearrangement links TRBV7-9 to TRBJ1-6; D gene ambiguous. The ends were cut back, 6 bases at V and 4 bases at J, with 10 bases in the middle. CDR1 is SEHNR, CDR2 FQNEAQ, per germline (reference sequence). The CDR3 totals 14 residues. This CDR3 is CASSLRTYNSPLHF. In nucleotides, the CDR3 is TGTGCCAGCAGTTTGAGAACGTATAATTCACCCCTCCACTTT.